What follows is one TCR beta chain and its context. It lacks a known antigen. Within one base of it there is no much larger clone, and no base qualities were kept. Using the deep immunoSEQ assay, TCR CDR3 regions were amplified from genomic DNA by multiplex PCR. Extracted genomic DNA from each cell subset was distributed evenly across all wells of several immunoSEQ 96-well plates, and each plate was treated as a replicate. For sorted subsets, about 210 ng of genomic DNA, equivalent to roughly 30,000 T cell genomes, went into each replicate PCR. Purified libraries were quantified with a Qubit 3.0 fluorometer, sized on a Bioanalyzer 2100, and re-quantified with the KAPA Library Quantification kit. A separate single-read 150-cycle Illumina NextSeq 550 flow cell was used to sequence each immunoSEQ 96-well plate. The source study handled its data this way. Because the immunoSEQ output held only junctional sequences and lacked quality scores, the filtering could not match the filtering applied to full-length reads. Sequences were annotated with PyIR, a Python wrapper for IgBLAST v1.9, using IMGT germline references to assign V/J genes and CDR3. Reads were filtered out if the reads had weak V/J assignments (E-value above 1e-6), no CDR3, stop codons, out-of-frame junctions, or ambiguous translated residues. V3J clonotypes were defined as sequences sharing the same inferred V gene, J gene, and CDR3 amino acid sequence. Percentage overlap between repertoires was computed as shared unique clonotypes divided by the size of the smaller repertoire. RTK rarefaction, the Chao1 estimator, and Recon v2.1 estimates of unobserved clonotypes were used to assess repertoire richness. OLGA was used to compute generation probabilities for all TCRbeta clonotypes that the gDNA method yielded from a handful of donors. Held by TCRdb, this immuneACCESS table contains in-frame sequences only and omits some clones. Under half of the omission traces to an unresolved V gene where checked; the cause of the rest is unknown. V, J and clone size are taken as reported in that table, and D and trimming were inferred from the DNA itself. In all, the sample holds 2 million to 2.5 million clones, and around 93% of those were seen once. Around 1.7% of the sample lies in the top ten.

CD8 naive samples were obtained by positive selection for CCR7 among CD45RO-negative cells, yielding a CD45RA+CCR7+ population from which TemRA cells were excluded. The donors were healthy, HIV-negative adults with no recently reported acute infections or vaccinations. Every donor was a Caucasian adult residing in Nashville, Tennessee, USA. Blood was obtained by leukapheresis, after which PBMCs were separated by Ficoll-Histopaque density gradient centrifugation and cryopreserved in liquid nitrogen vapor phase. Analytical flow cytometry was used to check the purity and quantity of each magnetically sorted T cell population. Genomic DNA was isolated from each sorted fraction and quantified by UV absorbance on a Nanodrop 2000c. The sample originates from a study of shared clonotypes between healthy human individuals (TCRdb year 2020). The study in broad terms: The cohort included a few men and a couple of women between 18 and 49 years of age. Different laboratories and diverse techniques were used to prepare libraries and sequence TCR repertoires, to increase sequencing depth and limit assay-specific biases. For each donor, three plates each were used for CD4 naive and CD4 memory, two plates were used for CD8 naive, and one plate was used for CD8 memory. Between about 0.9 and 10 billion PBMCs per donor were obtained by leukapheresis. Blood TCR repertoires of about 5 healthy adults were deeply sequenced to estimate repertoire size and the extent of clonotype sharing between individuals. What the research found in general, with its limitations: Naive subsets generally had larger estimated clonotype richness than memory subsets did. Pairwise subsampling led to the expectation that sequencing depth would affect the degree of clonotype sharing among donors. When a few donors were compared, the shared fraction of clonotypes was about 5% for naive CD4, around 4% for naive CD8, 2% to 2.5% for memory CD4, and 0.35% to 0.4% for memory CD8. Rarefaction of sorted-subset datasets indicated incomplete sequencing despite the large sequencing depth. Because the study included only a small number of donors, the genetic and exposure-history diversity represented was limited. Clonotypes shared by all four sorted-subset donors showed higher generation probabilities than non-shared clonotypes. Sampling was limited to blood, and TCR repertoires in tissue likely differ from TCR repertoires in blood.

The sequence was obtained from a man younger than 35 in good health. Some clones in this sample may be carry-over from other donors' samples. Sequencing was performed on naive CD8+ T cells from PBMCs. The cell subset or site label for this specimen denotes: CD45RA+CCR7+.

The CDR3 is CASSARQFSSGNTIYF. The DNA is as follows: TGTGCCAGCAGCGCCCGACAGTTTAGCTCTGGAAACACCATATATTTT. The chain was built from TRBV14 and TRBJ1-3; the D gene is possibly TRBD1, with 5 bases matching. Based on the germline V gene, the CDR1 and CDR2 sequences are SGHDN and FVKESK. V gives up 5 bases and J gives up 0 bases, and the segment between their germline ends measures 14 bases. From cysteine to phenylalanine, the CDR3 is 16 amino acids long. Only the CDR3 portion is preserved as DNA: 48 bases, with reading frame beginning at the first base.